Reported below is one TCR beta chain. Its antigen remains unidentified. Though nominally healthy at sampling, donors likely had unrecorded immune exposures. In the PCR, 60 Vbeta and 13 Jbeta primers were used. The table came from immunoSEQ multiplex PCR; TCRdb's copy has only in-frame clones and leaves some out. The sample carries over 150,000 clones, roughly nine tenths recorded once. The data were obtained in a study of cytomegalovirus exposure and HLA in healthy donors. Overall study: Genetic ancestry analysis placed about 84% of the roughly 400 donors that were genotyped in the Caucasian-associated cluster. Study conclusions and caveats: In a later analysis, TCR beta V- and J-gene trimming was associated with a missense DCLRE1C variant.

The sample comprised PBMCs. This sequence originates from a girl under two years old in good health and CMV-seronegative.

In DNA, the CDR3 is TGTGCCAGCAGCTTGGGGCTGCTGGAGAATGAGCAGTTCTTC. Its protein product is CASSLGLLENEQFF. The V call is TRBV7-3, the J call TRBJ2-1; D is possibly TRBD1 (5 bases). Looked up from germline, CDR1 is SGHTA and CDR2 is FQGTGA. The CDR3 runs 14 residues. Trimming removed 3 bases at V and 7 bases at J, with 13 bases between.